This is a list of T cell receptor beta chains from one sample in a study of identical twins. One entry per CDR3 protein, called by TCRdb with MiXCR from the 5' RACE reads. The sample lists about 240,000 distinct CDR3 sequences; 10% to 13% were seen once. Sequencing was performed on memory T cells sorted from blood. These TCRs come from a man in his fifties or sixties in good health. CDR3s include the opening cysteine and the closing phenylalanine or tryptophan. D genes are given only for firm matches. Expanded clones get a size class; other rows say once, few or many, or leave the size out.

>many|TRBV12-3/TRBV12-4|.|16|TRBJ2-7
CASSLNRLVPTYEQYF
TGTGCCAGCAGTTTGAACAGGCTGGTGCCTACCTACGAGCAGTACTTC
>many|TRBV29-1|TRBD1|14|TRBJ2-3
CSVVDRGQGDTQYF
TGCAGCGTTGTAGACAGGGGGCAAGGAGATACGCAGTATTTT
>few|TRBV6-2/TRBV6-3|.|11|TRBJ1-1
CASSYYSEAFF
TGTGCCAGCAGTTACTACAGCGAAGCTTTCTTT
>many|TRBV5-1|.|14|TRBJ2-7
CASSLAEGSYEQYF
TGCGCCAGCAGCTTGGCGGAGGGATCCTACGAGCAGTACTTC
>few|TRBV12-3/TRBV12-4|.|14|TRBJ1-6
CASSQAGFNSPLHF
TGTGCCAGCAGCCAAGCGGGGTTTAATTCACCCCTCCACTTT
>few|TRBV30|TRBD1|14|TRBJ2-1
CAWSVGQARPSQFF
TGTGCCTGGAGTGTCGGACAGGCCCGCCCATCGCAGTTCTTC
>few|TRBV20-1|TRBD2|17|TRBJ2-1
CSARDSGGRRGYNEQFF
TGCAGTGCTAGAGATTCGGGCGGGAGGAGGGGGTACAATGAGCAGTTCTTC
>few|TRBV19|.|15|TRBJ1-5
CASRINRDSNQPQHF
TGTGCCAGTAGGATCAACAGGGATAGCAATCAGCCCCAGCATTTT
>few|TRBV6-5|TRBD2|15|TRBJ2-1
CASSTSGGASNEQFF
TGTGCCAGCAGTACTAGCGGGGGGGCCTCCAATGAGCAGTTCTTC
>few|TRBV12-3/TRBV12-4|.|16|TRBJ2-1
CASRGTRGTPYNEQFF
TGTGCCAGCAGGGGGACCCGCGGCACCCCCTACAATGAGCAGTTCTTC
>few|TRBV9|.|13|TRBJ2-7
CASSEGLSYEQYF
TGTGCCAGCAGCGAGGGACTCAGCTACGAGCAGTACTTC
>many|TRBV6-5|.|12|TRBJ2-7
CASSYSPYEQYF
TGTGCCAGCAGTTATAGTCCCTACGAGCAGTACTTC
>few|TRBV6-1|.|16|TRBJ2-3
CASSERGGAGPDTQYF
TGTGCCAGCAGTGAACGCGGGGGCGCGGGGCCAGATACGCAGTATTTT
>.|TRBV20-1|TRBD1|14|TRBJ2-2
CSASKTGQTGELFF
TGCAGTGCTAGTAAGACGGGACAGACCGGGGAGCTGTTTTTT
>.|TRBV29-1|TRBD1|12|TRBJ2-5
CSAGQGTETQYF
TGCAGCGCTGGACAGGGGACGGAGACCCAGTACTTC
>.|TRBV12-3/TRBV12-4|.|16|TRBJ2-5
CASTVSLAGYQETQYF
TGTGCCAGCACCGTAAGCCTAGCAGGGTACCAAGAGACCCAGTACTTC
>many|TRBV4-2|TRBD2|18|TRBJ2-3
CASSQTTSGGPYTDTQYF
TGTGCCAGCAGCCAGACGACTAGCGGGGGGCCTTACACAGATACGCAGTATTTT